This T cell receptor delta chain emerged from a study of gamma-delta T cells after stem cell transplantation. Losses at the gene ends were 0 bases for V and 0 bases for J; bases not matched to a gene: 7. CDR1 GEAIGNYY and CDR2 EKD come from the germline V gene. CDR3 length: 20 amino acids. TCRdb called clones anew from the RT-PCR reads with CATT. This table has 2,600 or so delta-chain clones, around 30% appearing once. The sequenced sample was gamma-delta T cells. The TCR comes from a human donor. It is not recorded whose cells these are; they may come from a transplant donor. The gene calls are TRDV2 and TRDJ3; 10 bases align to TRDD3. The CDR3 DNA sequence: TGTGCCTGTGACACCGTGTCGGTGGGGGATACCTCCTGGGACACCCGACAGATGTTTTTC. Its translation: CACDTVSVGDTSWDTRQMFF.